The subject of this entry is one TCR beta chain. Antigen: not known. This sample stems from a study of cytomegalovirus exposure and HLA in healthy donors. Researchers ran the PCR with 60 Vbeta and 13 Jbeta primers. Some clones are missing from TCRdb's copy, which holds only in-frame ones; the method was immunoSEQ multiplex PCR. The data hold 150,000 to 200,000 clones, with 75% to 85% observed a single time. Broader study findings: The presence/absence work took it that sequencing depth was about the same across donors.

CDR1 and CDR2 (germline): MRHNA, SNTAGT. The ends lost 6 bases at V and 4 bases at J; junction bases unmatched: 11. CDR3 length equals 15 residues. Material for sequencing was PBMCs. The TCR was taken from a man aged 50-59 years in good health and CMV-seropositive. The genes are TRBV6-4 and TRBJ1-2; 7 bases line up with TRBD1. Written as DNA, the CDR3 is TGTGCCAGCAGCCTCTGGACAGGCGGCGCCTATGGCTACACCTTC. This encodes CASSLWTGGAYGYTF.